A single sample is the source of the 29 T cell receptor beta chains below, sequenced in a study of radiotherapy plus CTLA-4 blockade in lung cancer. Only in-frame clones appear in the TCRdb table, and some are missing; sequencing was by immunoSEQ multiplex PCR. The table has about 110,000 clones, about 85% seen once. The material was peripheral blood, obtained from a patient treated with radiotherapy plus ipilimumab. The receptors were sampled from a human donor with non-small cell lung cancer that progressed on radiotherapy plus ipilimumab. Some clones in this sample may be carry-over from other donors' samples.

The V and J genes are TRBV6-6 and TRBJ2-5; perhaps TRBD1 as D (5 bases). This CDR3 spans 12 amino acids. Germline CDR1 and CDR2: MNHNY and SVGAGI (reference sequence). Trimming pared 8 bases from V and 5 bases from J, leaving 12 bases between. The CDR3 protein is CASFSGLETQYF. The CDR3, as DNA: TGTGCCAGCTTTTCAGGGCTCGAGACCCAGTACTTC.

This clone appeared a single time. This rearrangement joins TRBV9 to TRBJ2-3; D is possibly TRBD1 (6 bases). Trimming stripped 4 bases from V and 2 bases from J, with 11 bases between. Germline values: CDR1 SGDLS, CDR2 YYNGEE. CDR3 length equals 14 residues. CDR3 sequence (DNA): TGTGCCAGCAGCCAAGGACAGCTCACAGATACGCAGTATTTT. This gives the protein CASSQGQLTDTQYF.

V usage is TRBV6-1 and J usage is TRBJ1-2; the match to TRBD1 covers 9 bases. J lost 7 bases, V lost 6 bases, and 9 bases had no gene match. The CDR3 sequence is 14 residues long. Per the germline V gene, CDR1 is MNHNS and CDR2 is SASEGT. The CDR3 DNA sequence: TGTGCCAGCAGAACCGGGACAGGGAGTGCTGGCTACACCTTC. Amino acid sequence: CASRTGTGSAGYTF.

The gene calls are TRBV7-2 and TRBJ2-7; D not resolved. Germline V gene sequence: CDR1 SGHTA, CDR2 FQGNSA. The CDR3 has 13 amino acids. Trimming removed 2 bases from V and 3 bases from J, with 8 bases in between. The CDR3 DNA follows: TGTGCCAGCAGCTTATCACAGAACTACGAGCAGTACTTC. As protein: CASSLSQNYEQYF.

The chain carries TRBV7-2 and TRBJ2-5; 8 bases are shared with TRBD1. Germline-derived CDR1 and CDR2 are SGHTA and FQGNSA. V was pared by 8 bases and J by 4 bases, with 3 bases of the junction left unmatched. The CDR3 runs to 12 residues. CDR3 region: CASRGQGETQYF. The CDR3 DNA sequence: TGTGCCAGCCGCGGACAGGGAGAGACCCAGTACTTC.

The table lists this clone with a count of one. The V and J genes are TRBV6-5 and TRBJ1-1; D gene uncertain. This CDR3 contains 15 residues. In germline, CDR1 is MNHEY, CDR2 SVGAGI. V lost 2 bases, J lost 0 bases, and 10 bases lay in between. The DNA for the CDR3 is TGTGCCAGCAGTTACGGGCAGGAGCTGAACACTGAAGCTTTCTTT. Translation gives CASSYGQELNTEAFF.

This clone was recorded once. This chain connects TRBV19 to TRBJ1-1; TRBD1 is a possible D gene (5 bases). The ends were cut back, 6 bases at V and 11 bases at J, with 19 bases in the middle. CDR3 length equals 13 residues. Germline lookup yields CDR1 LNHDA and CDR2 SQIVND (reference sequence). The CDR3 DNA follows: TGTGCCAGTAGGACAGTTCAGGATAATAATGCTTTCTTT. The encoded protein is CASRTVQDNNAFF.

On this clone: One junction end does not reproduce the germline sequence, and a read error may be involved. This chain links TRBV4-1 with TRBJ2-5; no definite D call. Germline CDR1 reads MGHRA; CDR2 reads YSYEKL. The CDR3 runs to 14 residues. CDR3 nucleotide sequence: TGCGCCAGCAGCCAAAGAAGGTTCCAAGGGACCCAGTACTTC. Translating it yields CASSQRRFQGTQYF.

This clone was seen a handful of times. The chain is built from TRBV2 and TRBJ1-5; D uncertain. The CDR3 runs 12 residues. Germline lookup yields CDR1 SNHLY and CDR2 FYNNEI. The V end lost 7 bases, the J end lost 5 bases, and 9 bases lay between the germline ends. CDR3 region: CASNSGYQPQHF. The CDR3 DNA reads TGTGCCAGCAACTCCGGGTATCAGCCCCAGCATTTT.

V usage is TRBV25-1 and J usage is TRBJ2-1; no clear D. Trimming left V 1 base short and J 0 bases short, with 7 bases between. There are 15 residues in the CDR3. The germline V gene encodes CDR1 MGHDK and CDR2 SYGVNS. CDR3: CASSESGTSYNEQFF. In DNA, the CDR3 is TGTGCCAGCAGTGAATCTGGCACCTCCTACAATGAGCAGTTCTTC.

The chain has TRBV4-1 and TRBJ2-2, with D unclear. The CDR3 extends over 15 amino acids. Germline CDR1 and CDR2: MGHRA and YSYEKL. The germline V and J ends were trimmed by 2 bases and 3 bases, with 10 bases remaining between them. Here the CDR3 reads CASSQSSGYTGELFF. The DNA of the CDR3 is TGCGCCAGCAGCCAATCATCAGGTTACACCGGGGAGCTGTTTTTT.

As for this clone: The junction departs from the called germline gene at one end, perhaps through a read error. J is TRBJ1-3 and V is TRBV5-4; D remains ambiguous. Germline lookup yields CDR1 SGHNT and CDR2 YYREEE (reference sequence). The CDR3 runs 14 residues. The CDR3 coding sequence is TGTGCCAGCAGCTTGGGACAACTCTGGAAACACCATATATTT. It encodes CASSLGQLWKHHIF.

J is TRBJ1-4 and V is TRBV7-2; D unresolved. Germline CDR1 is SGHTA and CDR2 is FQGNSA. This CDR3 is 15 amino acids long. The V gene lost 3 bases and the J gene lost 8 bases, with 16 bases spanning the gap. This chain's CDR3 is CASSLRAKGLEKLFF. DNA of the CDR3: TGTGCCAGCAGCTTGAGGGCAAAAGGTCTCGAAAAACTGTTTTTT.

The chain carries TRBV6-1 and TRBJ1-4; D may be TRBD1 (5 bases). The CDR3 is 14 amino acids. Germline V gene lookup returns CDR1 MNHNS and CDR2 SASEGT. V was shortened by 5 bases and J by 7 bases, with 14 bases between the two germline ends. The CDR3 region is CASSTQGVGEKLFF. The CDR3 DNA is TGTGCCAGCAGTACTCAGGGAGTGGGTGAAAAACTGTTTTTT.

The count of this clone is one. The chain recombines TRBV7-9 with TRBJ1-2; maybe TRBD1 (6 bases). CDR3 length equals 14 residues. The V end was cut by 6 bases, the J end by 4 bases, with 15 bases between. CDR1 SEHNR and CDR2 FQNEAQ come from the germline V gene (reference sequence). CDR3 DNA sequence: TGTGCCAGCAGTTTCAGGGGAAGGTTCTATGGCTACACCTTC. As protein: CASSFRGRFYGYTF.

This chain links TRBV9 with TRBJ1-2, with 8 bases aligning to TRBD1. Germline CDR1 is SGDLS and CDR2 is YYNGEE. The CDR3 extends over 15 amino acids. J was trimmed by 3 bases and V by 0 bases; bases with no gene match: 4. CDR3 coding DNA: TGTGCCAGCAGCGTAGGGCAGGGGGCATACTATGGCTACACCTTC. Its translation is CASSVGQGAYYGYTF. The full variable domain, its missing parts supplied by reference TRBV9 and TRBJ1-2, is DSGVTQTPKHLITATGQRVTLRCSPRSGDLSVYWYQQSLDQGLQFLIQYYNGEERAKGNILERFSAQQFPDLHSELNLSSLELGDSALYFCASSVGQGAYYGYTFGSGTRLTVV.

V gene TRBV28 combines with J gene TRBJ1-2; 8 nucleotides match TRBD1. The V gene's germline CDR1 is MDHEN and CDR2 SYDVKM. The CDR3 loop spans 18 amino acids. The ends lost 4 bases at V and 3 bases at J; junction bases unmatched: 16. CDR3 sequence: CASSSENGQGPADYGYTF. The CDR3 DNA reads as TGTGCCAGCAGTTCAGAGAACGGACAGGGACCCGCCGACTATGGCTACACCTTC.

CDR3 sequence reads: CASGDRASTDTQYF. The CDR3, as DNA: TGTGCCAGCGGGGACAGGGCAAGCACAGATACGCAGTATTTT. The chain has TRBV6-5 and TRBJ2-3; 9 bases line up with TRBD1. The trim removed 8 bases at V and 0 bases at J, leaving 3 bases unmatched. Germline loops: CDR1 MNHEY, CDR2 SVGAGI. This CDR3 contains 14 residues.

CDR3 sequence reads: CTPGGYTF. The CDR3 DNA reads TGCACCCCCGGAGGCTACACCTTC. J is TRBJ1-2 and V is TRBV29-1; D is unresolved. Germline V lookup: CDR1 SQVTM, CDR2 ANQGSEA. CDR3 length: 8 residues.

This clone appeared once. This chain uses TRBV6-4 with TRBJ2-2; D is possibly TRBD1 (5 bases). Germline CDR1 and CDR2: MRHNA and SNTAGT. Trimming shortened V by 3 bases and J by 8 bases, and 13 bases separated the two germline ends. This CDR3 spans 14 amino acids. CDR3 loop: CASSEGVEAGELFF. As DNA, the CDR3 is TGTGCCAGCAGTGAAGGGGTAGAAGCGGGGGAGCTGTTTTTT.

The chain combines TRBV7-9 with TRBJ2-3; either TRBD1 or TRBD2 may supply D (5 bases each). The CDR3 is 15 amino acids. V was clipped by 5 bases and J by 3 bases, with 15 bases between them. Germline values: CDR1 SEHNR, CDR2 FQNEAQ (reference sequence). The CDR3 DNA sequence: TGTGCCAGCAGCCTCGAGCAGGGACCGACAGATACGCAGTATTTT. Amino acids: CASSLEQGPTDTQYF. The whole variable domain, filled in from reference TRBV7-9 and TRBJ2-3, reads DTGVSQNPRHKITKRGQNVTFRCDPISEHNRLYWYRQTLGQGPEFLTYFQNEAQLEKSRLLSDRFSAERPKGSFSTLEIQRTEQGDSAMYLCASSLEQGPTDTQYFGPGTRLTVL.

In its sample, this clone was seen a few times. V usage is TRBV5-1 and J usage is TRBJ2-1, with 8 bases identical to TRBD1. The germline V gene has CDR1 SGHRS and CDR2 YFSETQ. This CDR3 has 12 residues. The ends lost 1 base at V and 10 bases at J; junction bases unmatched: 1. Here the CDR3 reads CASSLQGAEQFF. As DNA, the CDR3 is TGCGCCAGCAGCTTGCAGGGGGCAGAGCAGTTCTTC.

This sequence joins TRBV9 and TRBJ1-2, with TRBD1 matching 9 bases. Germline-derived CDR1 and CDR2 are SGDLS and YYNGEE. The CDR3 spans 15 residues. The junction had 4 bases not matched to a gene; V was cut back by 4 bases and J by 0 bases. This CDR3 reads CASSNRDRANYGYTF. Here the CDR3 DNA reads TGTGCCAGCAGCAATCGGGACAGGGCTAACTATGGCTACACCTTC.

CDR3 bases: TGTGCCAGCAGCGGGGACAGGGGGCATGAAAAACTGTTTTTT. Amino acids: CASSGDRGHEKLFF. The chain carries TRBV7-6 and TRBJ1-4, with 12 positions matching TRBD1. The V gene's germline CDR1 is SGHVS and CDR2 FNYEAQ. This CDR3 spans 14 amino acids. The V and J ends lost 5 bases and 6 bases, in that order; junction bases with no gene match: 1.

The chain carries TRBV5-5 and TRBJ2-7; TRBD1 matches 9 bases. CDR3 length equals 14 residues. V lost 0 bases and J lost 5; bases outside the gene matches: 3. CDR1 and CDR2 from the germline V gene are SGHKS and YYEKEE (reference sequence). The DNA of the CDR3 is TGTGCCAGCAGCTTGGGGGGGACAGGGAACGAGCAGTACTTC. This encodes CASSLGGTGNEQYF.

CDR3 in amino acids: CASHKANQPQHF. CDR3 bases: TGTGCCAGCCATAAAGCTAATCAGCCCCAGCATTTT. The rearrangement uses TRBV6-1 and TRBJ1-5; no definite D call. The CDR3 covers 12 residues. The V end lost 8 bases, the J end lost 4 bases, and 9 bases lay between the germline ends. Germline V CDR1 and CDR2: MNHNS, SASEGT.

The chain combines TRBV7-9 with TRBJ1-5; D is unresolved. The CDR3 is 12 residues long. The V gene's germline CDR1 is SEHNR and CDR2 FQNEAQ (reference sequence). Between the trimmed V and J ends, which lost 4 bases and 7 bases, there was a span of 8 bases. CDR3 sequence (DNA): TGTGCCAGCAGCTGGCCGGCGCAGCCCCAGCATTTT. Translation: CASSWPAQPQHF.

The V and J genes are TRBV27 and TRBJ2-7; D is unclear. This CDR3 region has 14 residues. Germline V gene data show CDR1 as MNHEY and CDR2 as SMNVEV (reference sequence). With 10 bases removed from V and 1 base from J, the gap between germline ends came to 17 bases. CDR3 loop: CATPTSLGSYEQYF. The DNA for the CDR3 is TGTGCCACCCCAACCTCCTTGGGGTCCTACGAGCAGTACTTC.

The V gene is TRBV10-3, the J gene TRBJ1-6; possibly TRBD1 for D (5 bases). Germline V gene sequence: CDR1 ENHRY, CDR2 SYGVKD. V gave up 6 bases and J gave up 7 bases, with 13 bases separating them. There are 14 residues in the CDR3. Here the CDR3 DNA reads TGTGCCATCAGCCTCGGGGGAAGGAATTCACCCCTCCACTTT. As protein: CAISLGGRNSPLHF.